The 10 T cell receptor beta chains below come from one sample, sequenced in a study of vaccination and CD4 T cells after COVID-19. At the Johns Hopkins FTIC core, DNA taken from cultured CD4+ T cells was sequenced by way of the Oncomine TCR Beta short-read assay. TCRdb passed the PCR reads through MiXCR, listing each CDR3 protein once. The table shows about 17,000 distinct CDR3 sequences, with 45% to 65% occurring only once. No antigens are known for them. Treatment noted: approximately 9-day PBMC culture with coronavirus spike peptide pools or control peptides (ViraFEST assay). What was sequenced was CD4+ T cells from blood, cultured in vitro. The source is a human donor who had recovered from COVID-19.

This clonotype occurred a few times. The chain is built from TRBV20-1 and TRBJ2-5; no clear D. From germline, CDR1 is DFQATT and CDR2 SNEGSKA (reference sequence). The CDR3 consists of 13 residues. Trimming pared 3 bases from V and 0 bases from J, leaving 8 bases between. The CDR3: CSARPGYQETQYF. DNA for the CDR3: TGCAGTGCTAGGCCGGGTTACCAAGAGACCCAGTACTTC.

The chain links TRBV18 to TRBJ2-3; unclear D gene. The CDR3 is 14 residues long. V was clipped by 3 bases and J by 0 bases, with 7 bases between them. Germline-derived CDR1 and CDR2 are KGHSH and LQKENI. The chain's CDR3 is CASSPYTSTDTQYF. The CDR3, as DNA: TGTGCCAGCTCACCTTATACTAGCACAGATACGCAGTATTTT.

The gene calls are TRBV7-2 and TRBJ1-2, with TRBD1 matching over 11 bases. The CDR3 contains 16 residues. CDR1 is SGHTA and CDR2 is FQGNSA in the germline V gene. The ends lost 2 bases at V and 6 bases at J; junction bases unmatched: 8. The DNA of the CDR3 is TGTGCCAGCAGCTTAAGAATAAGGACAGGGGGCAATGGCTACACCTTC. Its translation: CASSLRIRTGGNGYTF.

V gene TRBV20-1 combines with J gene TRBJ2-1, with a weak D call TRBD2 (6 bases). Per the germline V gene, CDR1 is DFQATT and CDR2 is SNEGSKA (reference sequence). V was pared by 4 bases and J by 4 bases, with 11 bases between. The CDR3 contains 13 residues. The CDR3 DNA reads as TGCAGTGCTAAGGACTACTATTACAATGAGCAGTTCTTC. It is translated as CSAKDYYYNEQFF.

The chain is built from TRBV19 and TRBJ1-5, with 9 bases fitting TRBD1. The trim removed 4 bases at V and 6 bases at J, leaving 7 bases unmatched. Germline-derived CDR1 and CDR2 are LNHDA and SQIVND (reference sequence). The CDR3 contains 15 residues. Written as DNA, the CDR3 is TGTGCCAGTAGTAAACAGGGGGCTGTTAGTCAGCCCCAGCATTTT. Translated: CASSKQGAVSQPQHF.

This rearrangement joins TRBV7-9 to TRBJ1-1; D is ambiguous. Germline V lookup: CDR1 SEHNR, CDR2 FQNEAQ (reference sequence). Between the trimmed V and J ends, which lost 2 bases and 4 bases, there was a span of 8 bases. The CDR3 runs 13 residues. CDR3 bases: TGTGCCAGCAGCTTACTTGCTGGCACTGAAGCTTTCTTT. It yields the protein CASSLLAGTEAFF.

This chain joins TRBV11-3 and TRBJ2-3, with 11 bases matching TRBD2. Germline-derived CDR1 and CDR2 are SGHNT and YENEEA. The CDR3 extends over 15 amino acids. Trimming removed 1 base from V and 9 bases from J; junction bases left unmatched: 6. This CDR3 reads CASSLGLAGSPTQYF. The CDR3 bases are TGTGCCAGCAGCTTAGGACTAGCGGGAAGTCCAACGCAGTATTTT.

The chain has TRBV7-3 and TRBJ2-2; D possibly corresponds to TRBD2 (7 bases). Germline V CDR1 and CDR2: SGHTA, FQGTGA. The length of the CDR3 is 16 residues. With 6 bases removed from V and 4 bases from J, the gap between germline ends came to 18 bases. The CDR3 DNA follows: TGTGCCAGCAGTCCCGTACGCGGGGGCAGCACCGGGGAGCTGTTTTTT. Encoded protein: CASSPVRGGSTGELFF.

V gene TRBV6-5 combines with J gene TRBJ2-5; D is undetermined. V lost 3 bases and J lost 2, with 4 bases in between. CDR3 length: 12 residues. Per germline, CDR1 MNHEY and CDR2 SVGAGI. CDR3 coding DNA: TGTGCCAGCAGTTATAATCAAGAGACCCAGTACTTC. Encoded protein: CASSYNQETQYF.

This rearrangement joins TRBV6-1 to TRBJ1-5; D may be TRBD1 (6 bases). V was clipped by 6 bases and J by 5 bases, with 17 bases between them. The CDR3 consists of 15 residues. Germline loops: CDR1 MNHNS, CDR2 SASEGT. The CDR3 protein is CASRKQGMLYQPQHF. CDR3 in DNA: TGTGCCAGCAGGAAACAGGGTATGCTTTATCAGCCCCAGCATTTT.